These 32 T cell receptor beta chains originate from one sample sequenced in a study of shared clonotypes between healthy human individuals (dated by TCRdb to 2019 to 2021). Library prep was done by the immunoSEQ multiplex PCR assay. What TCRdb holds here is the immuneACCESS table cut down to in-frame rearrangements. Part of the clones is not present; checked against another copy, under half of the missing clones reflect an unresolved V gene, and the others are unexplained. For this sample the table gives around 2,000,000 clones, of which over 85% were detected only once. The ten largest clonotypes hold roughly 0.13% of the sample. Sequenced sample: naive CD4+ T cells sorted from blood. This sample's cell subset or site label indicates: CD45RA+ positively selected. These receptors were collected from a man in his late teens or twenties in good health.

The CDR3 spells CASSLGGPLSYTF. The CDR3 nucleotides are TGTGCCAGCAGCTTGGGGGGGCCCCTCTCCTACACCTTC. This chain uses TRBV5-6 with TRBJ1-2; weak D call: TRBD1 (6 bases). V lost 0 bases, J lost 10 bases, and 13 bases lay in between. Germline V gene data show CDR1 as SGHDT and CDR2 as YYEEEE. This CDR3 contains 13 residues.

V and J are TRBV28 and TRBJ1-5, with 10 bases aligning to TRBD1. This CDR3 contains 17 residues. Trimming at V came to 8 bases and at J to 2 bases, leaving 12 bases not matched to a gene. The germline V gene has CDR1 MDHEN and CDR2 SYDVKM. The CDR3 reads CASDLGTGVHGNQPQHF. The CDR3 nucleotides are TGTGCCAGCGATTTAGGGACAGGGGTTCATGGCAATCAGCCCCAGCATTTT.

Comment on this clone: Other nucleotide sequences from this sample produce the same CDR3. The V and J genes are TRBV10-3 and TRBJ1-1, with a weak D call TRBD1 (5 bases). Germline CDR1 reads ENHRY; CDR2 reads SYGVKD. Trimming took off 6 bases at V and 4 bases at J, with 9 bases between the two ends. This CDR3 comprises 12 residues. The CDR3 loop reads CAISLQGTEAFF. In nucleotides, the CDR3 is TGTGCCATCAGCCTGCAGGGCACTGAAGCTTTCTTT.

The chain recombines TRBV29-1 with TRBJ1-1, with 7 bases that match TRBD1. There are 12 residues in the CDR3. V lost 8 bases and J lost 5; bases outside the gene matches: 8. Per germline, CDR1 SQVTM and CDR2 ANQGSEA. This CDR3 reads CSSRQGVTEAFF. The DNA of the CDR3 is TGCAGCTCCCGTCAGGGGGTTACTGAAGCTTTCTTT.

The chain carries TRBV7-2 and TRBJ2-3; D may be TRBD2 (7 bases). The CDR3 contains 14 residues. V was trimmed by 5 bases and J by 6 bases, leaving 15 bases between them. The germline V gene encodes CDR1 SGHTA and CDR2 FQGNSA. The CDR3 DNA is TGTGCCAGCAGCGCCAAGGGGGGGATGGATACGCAGTATTTT. Translating it yields CASSAKGGMDTQYF.

CDR3 coding DNA: TGTGCCAGCAGTGATTCGTCGATACGGGGGAGCAATCAGCCCCAGCATTTT. Translating it yields CASSDSSIRGSNQPQHF. This sequence joins TRBV25-1 and TRBJ1-5, with D possibly TRBD1 on 5 matching bases. Germline V gives CDR1 MGHDK, CDR2 SYGVNS. Trimming left V 3 bases short and J 1 base short, with 16 bases between. The CDR3 is 17 residues long.

The chain couples TRBV6-5 to TRBJ1-2; the match to TRBD1 covers 8 bases. V was pared by 6 bases and J by 8 bases, with 11 bases of the junction left unmatched. This CDR3 comprises 14 residues. Germline assignment: CDR1 MNHEY and CDR2 SVGAGI. The CDR3 DNA reads TGTGCCAGCAGCCCCGGACAGGGTGGGAACGGCTACACCTTC. Encoded protein: CASSPGQGGNGYTF.

The V call is TRBV19, the J call TRBJ2-1; TRBD2 is a possible D gene (5 bases). CDR1 and CDR2 from the germline V gene are LNHDA and SQIVND (reference sequence). Trimming pared 4 bases from V and 6 bases from J, leaving 16 bases between. The CDR3 has 15 residues. CDR3 in amino acids: CASSRGEPGSNEQFF. Here the CDR3 DNA reads TGTGCCAGTAGTAGGGGAGAACCCGGAAGCAATGAGCAGTTCTTC.

This CDR3 is CASSQAWGTLSYNEQFF. CDR3 DNA: TGCGCCAGCAGCCAAGCATGGGGGACCCTTTCCTACAATGAGCAGTTCTTC. The chain has TRBV4-3 and TRBJ2-1; D is possibly TRBD1 or TRBD2 (5 bases each). Trimming pared 1 base from V and 1 base from J, leaving 14 bases between. There are 17 residues in the CDR3. In germline, CDR1 is LGHNA, CDR2 YSLEER.

The chain's CDR3 is CASNPKLAGVDEQYF. DNA of the CDR3: TGTGCCAGCAATCCCAAGCTAGCGGGAGTGGACGAGCAGTACTTC. The chain couples TRBV6-1 to TRBJ2-7; 10 bases match TRBD2. The CDR3 loop spans 15 amino acids. The J segment lost 5 bases and the V segment lost 7 bases, leaving 11 bases of the junction unmatched. Germline CDR1 MNHNS, CDR2 SASEGT.

In regard to this clone: The junction differs from germline at one of its ends, possibly a read error. V and J are TRBV14 and TRBJ2-7; 8 nucleotides match TRBD1. Looked up from germline, CDR1 is SGHDN and CDR2 is FVKESK. This CDR3 has 14 residues. CDR3 region: CASSQGLSGTGFLF. CDR3 sequence (DNA): TGTGCCAGCAGCCAAGGGCTTTCCGGGACAGGATTCCTCTTC.

V usage is TRBV13 and J usage is TRBJ2-2; D gene ambiguous. The germline CDR1 and CDR2 sequences are PRHDT and FYEKMQ (reference sequence). V lost 5 bases and J lost 1, with 11 bases in between. This CDR3 region has 15 residues. CDR3: CASSVARENTGELFF. The CDR3 DNA sequence: TGTGCCAGCAGCGTAGCTAGAGAGAACACCGGGGAGCTGTTTTTT.

The chain employs TRBV9 and TRBJ2-1, with 12 bases lining up with TRBD2. Germline CDR1 reads SGDLS; CDR2 reads YYNGEE. The CDR3 contains 15 residues. Losses at the gene ends were 0 bases for V and 5 bases for J; bases not matched to a gene: 0. For the CDR3, the DNA is TGTGCCAGCAGCGTAGGGACTAGCGGGAACAATGAGCAGTTCTTC. This encodes CASSVGTSGNNEQFF. The complete variable domain, with remaining parts taken from reference TRBV9 and TRBJ2-1, reads DSGVTQTPKHLITATGQRVTLRCSPRSGDLSVYWYQQSLDQGLQFLIQYYNGEERAKGNILERFSAQQFPDLHSELNLSSLELGDSALYFCASSVGTSGNNEQFFGPGTRLTVL.

V gene TRBV7-9 combines with J gene TRBJ2-3, with 12 bases aligning to TRBD2. Germline assignment: CDR1 SEHNR and CDR2 FQNEAQ (reference sequence). V lost 5 bases and J lost 3; bases outside the gene matches: 9. The CDR3 loop spans 17 amino acids. CDR3 nucleotide sequence: TGTGCCAGCAGCCGTATACTAGCGGGAGGTGGGACAGATACGCAGTATTTT. Its translation: CASSRILAGGGTDTQYF.

Of note for this clone: This may arise from a read error, as a much more abundant clone is one base away. Other DNA sequences from this sample encode an identical CDR3 as well. V gene TRBV11-2 combines with J gene TRBJ2-5; no clear D gene. The CDR3 runs 11 residues. The V and J ends lost 3 bases and 4 bases respectively, with 3 bases between them. Germline assignment: CDR1 SGHAT and CDR2 FQNNGV. The CDR3 region has the DNA TGTGCCAGCAGCTTTCGAGAGACCCAGTACTTC. It yields the protein CASSFRETQYF.

CDR3 residues: CASSLGALSNYGYTF. The CDR3 DNA reads TGCGCCAGCAGCTTGGGGGCACTATCTAACTATGGCTACACCTTC. The rearrangement joins TRBV5-1 to TRBJ1-2; D remains ambiguous. CDR1 and CDR2 from the germline V gene are SGHRS and YFSETQ. Trimming shortened V by 0 bases and J by 0 bases, and 9 bases separated the two germline ends. The CDR3 spans 15 residues.

The V and J genes are TRBV10-3 and TRBJ1-2, with 8 bases fitting TRBD1. V was pared by 6 bases and J by 5 bases, with 11 bases of the junction left unmatched. The CDR3 covers 15 residues. Looked up from germline, CDR1 is ENHRY and CDR2 is SYGVKD. CDR3 nucleotide sequence: TGTGCCATCAGGTTGTCTGGACAGGGAGTTTATGGCTACACCTTC. Translating gives CAIRLSGQGVYGYTF.

This chain joins TRBV5-4 and TRBJ2-5; maybe TRBD1 (6 bases). Looked up from germline, CDR1 is SGHNT and CDR2 is YYREEE (reference sequence). CDR3 size: 15 residues. V shed 3 bases and J shed 1 base, with 13 bases lying between them. As DNA, the CDR3 is TGTGCCAGCAGCTCCAAGACAGGATCCCAAGAGACCCAGTACTTC. Translated, it gives CASSSKTGSQETQYF.

This clone was seen a single time. The genes are TRBV7-8 and TRBJ2-5; maybe TRBD2 (7 bases). Germline values: CDR1 SGHVS, CDR2 FQNEAQ. V gave up 2 bases and J gave up 5 bases, with 15 bases separating them. The CDR3 runs 15 residues. The CDR3 region has the DNA TGTGCCAGCAGCTTACCCCGGGGGGCGGGTGAGACCCAGTACTTC. Translation: CASSLPRGAGETQYF. Supplemented by reference TRBV7-8 and TRBJ2-5, the full variable domain reads GAGVSQSPRYKVAKRGQDVALRCDPISGHVSLFWYQQALGQGPEFLTYFQNEAQLDKSGLPSDRFFAERPEGSVSTLKIQRTQQEDSAVYLCASSLPRGAGETQYFGPGTRLLVL.

This clone occurred a few times. V and J are TRBV7-3 and TRBJ1-2; TRBD1 might be the D (6 bases). Germline-derived CDR1 and CDR2 are SGHTA and FQGTGA. Trimming cost V 1 base and J 5 bases, with 14 bases left between them. The CDR3 loop spans 15 amino acids. CDR3 DNA sequence: TGTGCCAGCAGCTTAAGCGACGGACAGCTTTATGGCTACACCTTC. Protein: CASSLSDGQLYGYTF.

The V call is TRBV2, the J call TRBJ1-1, with a tentative D call TRBD1 (6 bases). The V end was cut by 5 bases, the J end by 6 bases, with 10 bases between. The CDR3 runs 12 residues. Germline-derived CDR1 and CDR2 are SNHLY and FYNNEI. The CDR3 loop reads CASSLDRSEAFF. The CDR3 nucleotides read TGTGCCAGCAGTCTGGACAGATCTGAAGCTTTCTTT.

This chain joins TRBV20-1 and TRBJ1-6; D is undetermined. The CDR3 length is 11 residues. Germline loops: CDR1 DFQATT, CDR2 SNEGSKA (reference sequence). The V gene lost 6 bases and the J gene lost 8 bases, with 8 bases spanning the gap. In DNA form, the CDR3 reads TGCAGTGCCGAGCACGATTCACCCCTCCACTTT. It encodes CSAEHDSPLHF.

This chain connects TRBV5-4 to TRBJ1-1; 7 bases are shared with TRBD1. The germline CDR1 and CDR2 sequences are SGHNT and YYREEE (reference sequence). V shed 1 base, J shed 2 bases, and the junction held 5 bases outside the gene matches. The CDR3 consists of 15 residues. This CDR3 is CASSLRDSFNTEAFF. The CDR3 DNA reads TGTGCCAGCAGCTTGCGGGACAGCTTTAACACTGAAGCTTTCTTT.

The J gene is TRBJ2-1, the V gene TRBV4-3; 12 nucleotides align to TRBD2. With V trimmed by 0 bases and J by 7 bases, 7 bases remained unmatched. The CDR3 contains 17 residues. CDR1 is LGHNA and CDR2 is YSLEER in the germline V gene. As DNA, the CDR3 is TGCGCCAGCAGCCAAGATCAGGCTAGCGGGAGGGGGAATGAGCAGTTCTTC. Amino acids: CASSQDQASGRGNEQFF.

The chain links TRBV7-9 to TRBJ2-1; D remains ambiguous. Germline lookup yields CDR1 SEHNR and CDR2 FQNEAQ (reference sequence). CDR3 length equals 13 residues. Trimming removed 2 bases at V and 4 bases at J, with 6 bases between. CDR3 nucleotide sequence: TGTGCCAGCAGCTTAACTTCTTACAATGAGCAGTTCTTC. It encodes CASSLTSYNEQFF.

V is TRBV2 and J is TRBJ2-4; 7 bases are a match to TRBD1. The CDR3 length is 16 residues. V was clipped by 6 bases and J by 2 bases; unmatched bases: 10. Germline CDR1 is SNHLY and CDR2 is FYNNEI. The CDR3 reads CASRRDRPLSKNIQYF. CDR3 nucleotides: TGTGCCAGCAGAAGGGACAGACCTCTGTCCAAAAACATTCAGTACTTC.

The chain links TRBV10-1 to TRBJ2-3, with 10 bases identical to TRBD1. The trim removed 5 bases at V and 4 bases at J, leaving 6 bases unmatched. CDR3 length equals 15 residues. Germline lookup yields CDR1 WNHNN and CDR2 SYGVQD (reference sequence). CDR3 in DNA: TGCGCCAGCAGTACAGGACAGGGGGTCCCAGATACGCAGTATTTT. Translated: CASSTGQGVPDTQYF.

To note about this clone: This may arise from a read error, as a much more abundant clone is one base away. Other DNA sequences in the sample encode the same CDR3. The chain employs TRBV18 and TRBJ2-5, with D possibly called TRBD1 or TRBD2 (5 bases each). Germline values: CDR1 KGHSH, CDR2 LQKENI. Trimming removed 2 bases at V and 4 bases at J, with 8 bases between. The CDR3 is made up of 13 amino acids. Written as DNA, the CDR3 is TGTGCCAGCTCACCAGTGGGACGAGAGACCCAGTACTTC. This sequence encodes CASSPVGRETQYF.

The chain couples TRBV5-1 to TRBJ2-3; D may be TRBD2 (5 bases). The germline V gene has CDR1 SGHRS and CDR2 YFSETQ. The CDR3 length is 16 residues. V was clipped by 0 bases and J by 5 bases, with 16 bases between them. The CDR3 is CASSLDGGGVGDTQYF. CDR3 DNA: TGCGCCAGCAGCTTGGACGGAGGTGGGGTGGGAGATACGCAGTATTTT.

This chain uses TRBV4-1 with TRBJ2-7; tentatively, D is TRBD1 or TRBD2 (5 bases each). Trimming removed 3 bases from V and 2 bases from J, with 14 bases in between. This CDR3 is built from 15 residues. Germline V gives CDR1 MGHRA, CDR2 YSYEKL. The CDR3 spells CASSQGPQATYEQYF. The DNA of the CDR3 is TGCGCCAGCAGCCAGGGACCTCAGGCGACCTACGAGCAGTACTTC.

V usage is TRBV2 and J usage is TRBJ1-1; D is ambiguous. The CDR3 covers 12 residues. Germline lookup yields CDR1 SNHLY and CDR2 FYNNEI. V dropped 4 bases and J dropped 10 bases, with 13 bases sitting between them. The CDR3 nucleotides read TGTGCCAGCAGTGGGGAGCGTTATGGAGCTTTCTTT. This encodes CASSGERYGAFF.

The J gene is TRBJ2-3, the V gene TRBV11-2; D ambiguous. Germline loops: CDR1 SGHAT, CDR2 FQNNGV. V was pared by 5 bases and J by 4 bases, with 10 bases between. The CDR3 loop spans 13 amino acids. CDR3 sequence: CASSVANADTQYF. The CDR3, as DNA: TGTGCCAGCAGCGTGGCGAACGCAGATACGCAGTATTTT.